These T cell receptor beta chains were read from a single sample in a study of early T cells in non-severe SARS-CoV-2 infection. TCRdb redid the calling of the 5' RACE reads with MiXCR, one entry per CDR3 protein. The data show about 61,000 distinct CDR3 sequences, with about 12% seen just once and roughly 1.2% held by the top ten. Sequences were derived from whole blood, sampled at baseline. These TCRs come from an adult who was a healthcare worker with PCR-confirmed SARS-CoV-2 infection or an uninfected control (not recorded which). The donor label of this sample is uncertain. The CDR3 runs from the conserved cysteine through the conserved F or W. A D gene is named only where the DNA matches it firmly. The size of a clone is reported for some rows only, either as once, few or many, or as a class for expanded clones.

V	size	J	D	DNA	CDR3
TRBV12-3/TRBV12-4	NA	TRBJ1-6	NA	TGTGCCAGCAGTTGGTCTGTCCCATCCTCCTATAATTCACCCCTCCACTTT	CASSWSVPSSYNSPLHF
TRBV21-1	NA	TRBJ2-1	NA	TGTGCCAGCATTGGAGGGAAATACAATGAGCAGTTCTTC	CASIGGKYNEQFF
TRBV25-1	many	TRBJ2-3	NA	TGTGCCAGCAGTGAAGGTATTTCCTCCACAGATACGCAGTATTTT	CASSEGISSTDTQYF
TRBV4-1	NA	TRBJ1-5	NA	TGCGCCAGCAGCCAAGGGGTGTACGGTGAACGCAATCAGCCCCAGCATTTT	CASSQGVYGERNQPQHF
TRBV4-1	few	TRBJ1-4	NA	TGCGCCAGCAGCCAGTCGGACACTGCAACTAATGAAAAACTGTTTTTT	CASSQSDTATNEKLFF
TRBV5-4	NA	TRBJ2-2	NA	TGTGCCAGCAGCCCCAGGACTGGAAGATCCACCGGGGAGCTGTTTTTT	CASSPRTGRSTGELFF
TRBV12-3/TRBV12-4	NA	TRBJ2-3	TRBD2	TGTGCCAGCAGTTTGGCGGGACTAGCGGCCACAGATACGCAGTATTTT	CASSLAGLAATDTQYF
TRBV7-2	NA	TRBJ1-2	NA	TGTGCCAGCAGACCAACCGCTGAGGGCTACACCTTC	CASRPTAEGYTF
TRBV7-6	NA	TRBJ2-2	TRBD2	TGTGCCAGCAGCCACCCGAGGAGCGGGGGCCACAACACCGGGGAGCTGTTTTTT	CASSHPRSGGHNTGELFF
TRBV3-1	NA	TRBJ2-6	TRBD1	TGTGCCAGCAGCCACCAGGACAGGGTCCTGACTTTC	CASSHQDRVLTF
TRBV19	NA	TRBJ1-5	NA	TGTGCCAGTAGTCCGACGGAGTATAGCAATCAGCCCCAGCATTTT	CASSPTEYSNQPQHF
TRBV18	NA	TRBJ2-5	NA	TGTGCCAGCTCACCAGGGATCGGGGAGACCCAGTACTTC	CASSPGIGETQYF
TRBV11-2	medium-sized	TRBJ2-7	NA	TGTGCCAGCAGCCTTACTAGGAACGAGCAGTACTTC	CASSLTRNEQYF
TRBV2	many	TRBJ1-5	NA	TGTGCCAGCAGTGAAAGTGGGGAAGCTCAGCCCCAGCATTTT	CASSESGEAQPQHF
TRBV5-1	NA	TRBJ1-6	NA	TGCGCCAGCAGCCTGGGAAAGTCGGCTAATTCACCCCTCCACTTT	CASSLGKSANSPLHF
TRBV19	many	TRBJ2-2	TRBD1	TGTGCCAGTGGAAGAGAACAGGGGTTAGGGGAGCTGTTTTTT	CASGREQGLGELFF
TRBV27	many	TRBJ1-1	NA	TGTGCCAGCAGTTCGCAGACAGTAATGAACACTGAAGCTTTCTTT	CASSSQTVMNTEAFF
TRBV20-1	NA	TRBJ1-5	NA	TGCAGTGCCCCCGGCACTAGAAATAGCAATCAGCCCCAGCATTTT	CSAPGTRNSNQPQHF
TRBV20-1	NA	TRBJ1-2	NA	TGCAGTGCTACCGAGGCCCCGTATGGCTACACCTTC	CSATEAPYGYTF
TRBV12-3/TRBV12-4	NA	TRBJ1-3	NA	TGTGCCAGCAAGGCCTCTGGAAACACCATATATTTT	CASKASGNTIYF
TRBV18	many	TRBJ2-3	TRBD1	TGTGCCAGCTCACGATCTAACAGGGGGGGCACAGATACGCAGTATTTT	CASSRSNRGGTDTQYF
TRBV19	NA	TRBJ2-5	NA	TGTGCCAGTAGTCTGACGGGAGTTACACTAGAAGAGACCCAGTACTTC	CASSLTGVTLEETQYF
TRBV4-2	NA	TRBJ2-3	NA	TGTGCCAGCAGCCAAGTTTCGTCCAGGGGTCACACAGATACGCAGTATTTT	CASSQVSSRGHTDTQYF
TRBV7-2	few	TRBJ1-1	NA	TGTGCCAGCAGCTTAAATAGTGTGGGGAACACTGAAGCTTTCTTT	CASSLNSVGNTEAFF
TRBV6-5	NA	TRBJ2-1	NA	TGTGCCAGCAGTTACGGGACTTTTGAGCAGTTCTTC	CASSYGTFEQFF
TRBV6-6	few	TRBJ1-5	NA	TGTGCCAGCAGTTCCACAGGGAGTAAGCCCCAGCATTTT	CASSSTGSKPQHF
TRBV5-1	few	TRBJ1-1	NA	TGCGCCAGCAGCTCGGACAGCCACTCCGAAGCTTTCTTT	CASSSDSHSEAFF
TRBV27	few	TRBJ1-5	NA	TGTGCCAGTGCTGACCGGGACGGTAGTCAGCCCCAGCATTTT	CASADRDGSQPQHF
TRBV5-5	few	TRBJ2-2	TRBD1	TGTGCCAGCAGCCTAGAGGGACAGGGGGACGGGGAGCTGTTTTTT	CASSLEGQGDGELFF
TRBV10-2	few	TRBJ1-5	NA	TGCGCCAGCAGTCACTTGGGGCTGGGTGAAAGCAATCAGCCCCAGCATTTT	CASSHLGLGESNQPQHF
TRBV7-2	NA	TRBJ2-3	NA	TGTGCCAGCAGCTTAGGGGGCCCCCCGCTAGATACGCAGTATTTT	CASSLGGPPLDTQYF
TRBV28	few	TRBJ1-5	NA	TGTGCCAGCATTCCGGGGGATGGTCAGCCCCAGCATTTT	CASIPGDGQPQHF
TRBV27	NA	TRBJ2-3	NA	TGTGCCAGCAGTTTAGATGGCTCAGATACGCAGTATTTT	CASSLDGSDTQYF
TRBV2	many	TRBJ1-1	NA	TGTGCCAGCAGAGAGCTGGGACTAGCGTTTAAAGCTTTCTTT	CASRELGLAFKAFF
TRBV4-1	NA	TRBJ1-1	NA	TGCGCCAGCAGCCAAGACAGGGACACTGAAGCTTTCTTT	CASSQDRDTEAFF
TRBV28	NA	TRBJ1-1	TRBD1	TGTGCCAGCAGTAGAACACGGACAGGAGGAATGCACACTGAAGCTTTCTTT	CASSRTRTGGMHTEAFF
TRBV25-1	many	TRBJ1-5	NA	TGTGCCAGCAGTGAACTCAGGGGTAATCAGCCCCAGCATTTT	CASSELRGNQPQHF
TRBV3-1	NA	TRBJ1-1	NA	TGTGCCAGCAGCCATAGGGGCCTCGAGGGGATGAACACTGAAGCTTTCTTT	CASSHRGLEGMNTEAFF
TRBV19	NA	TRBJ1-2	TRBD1	TGTGCCAGTAGAACTACAGGGGTTAACTATGGCTACACCTTC	CASRTTGVNYGYTF
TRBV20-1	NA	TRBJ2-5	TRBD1	TGCAGTGCTAGAAGAATCCAGGGGGTCCAAGAGACCCAGTACTTC	CSARRIQGVQETQYF
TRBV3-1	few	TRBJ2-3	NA	TGTGCCAGCAGCCAGAACCTACCTGGGCGGAGAACAGATACGCAGTATTTT	CASSQNLPGRRTDTQYF
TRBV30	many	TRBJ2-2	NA	TGTGCCTGGATTCCCGGGACGATTGGGGAGCTGTTTTTT	CAWIPGTIGELFF
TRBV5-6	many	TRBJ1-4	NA	TGTGCCAGCAGGGTCTGGACTGAGGAAAAACTGTTTTTT	CASRVWTEEKLFF
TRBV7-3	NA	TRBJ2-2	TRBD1	TGTGCCAGCAGCCCTGACAGGGGAGCCTGGAACACCGGGGAGCTGTTTTTT	CASSPDRGAWNTGELFF
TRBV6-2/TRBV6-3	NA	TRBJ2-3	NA	TGTGCCAGCAGCCTCCTCGTTACAGGGTTAAGGAAAGATACGCAGTATTTT	CASSLLVTGLRKDTQYF